The 17 T cell receptor beta chains presented below share a single source sample, sequenced in a study of cytotoxic CD8 clonotypes in ibrutinib-treated CLL. TCRdb keeps only in-frame clones here, not all; method: immunoSEQ multiplex PCR. This table holds roughly 330,000 clones, roughly 71% found once. The sample in question was PBMCs, obtained after 36 months of ibrutinib treatment. The receptors stem from a human donor with chronic lymphocytic leukemia.

The rearrangement joins TRBV7-8 to TRBJ2-5; 9 bases align to TRBD1. This CDR3 comprises 16 residues. V gave up 1 base and J gave up 5 bases; unmatched junction bases: 8. Germline V gene data show CDR1 as SGHVS and CDR2 as FQNEAQ. CDR3 in amino acids: CASSLVRTGAEETQYF. The DNA for the CDR3 is TGTGCCAGCAGCTTAGTCAGGACAGGGGCGGAGGAGACCCAGTACTTC.

The rearrangement links TRBV15 to TRBJ1-2; D may be TRBD1 (5 bases). Per germline, CDR1 LNHNV and CDR2 YYDKDF (reference sequence). This CDR3 is 15 amino acids long. The ends were cut back, 0 bases at V and 4 bases at J, with 12 bases in the middle. CDR3: CATSRDLLGTYGYTF. CDR3 sequence (DNA): TGTGCCACCAGCAGAGATCTTCTAGGGACCTATGGCTACACCTTC.

This clone appeared a single time. V gene TRBV2 combines with J gene TRBJ2-7, with 10 bases matching TRBD2. This CDR3 is built from 14 residues. J gave up 6 bases and V 6 bases, and 8 bases lay outside the gene matches. Germline CDR1 reads SNHLY; CDR2 reads FYNNEI. The CDR3 DNA is TGTGCCAGCAGACCTAGCGGGGGCTACCTCGAGCAGTACTTC. It codes for CASRPSGGYLEQYF.

This clone was seen only a few times. CDR3 amino acids: CAIRGTLADTQYF. Here the CDR3 DNA reads TGTGCCATCAGGGGTACCCTAGCAGATACGCAGTATTTT. The gene calls are TRBV10-3 and TRBJ2-3; D gene ambiguous. V was pared by 6 bases and J by 4 bases, with 11 bases between. Germline V CDR1 and CDR2: ENHRY, SYGVKD. This CDR3 is 13 amino acids long.

This chain joins TRBV4-1 and TRBJ2-5, with TRBD2 as a possible D gene (6 bases). Germline lookup yields CDR1 MGHRA and CDR2 YSYEKL. The length of the CDR3 is 15 residues. With 1 base removed from V and 5 bases from J, the gap between germline ends came to 14 bases. The CDR3 sequence is CASSQVTSLGETQYF. The CDR3, as DNA: TGCGCCAGCAGCCAAGTAACTAGCTTGGGGGAGACCCAGTACTTC.

This clone was found once. The chain carries TRBV5-1 and TRBJ2-2, with TRBD1 matching 7 bases. V shed 4 bases, J shed 2 bases, and the junction held 5 bases outside the gene matches. The CDR3 has 15 amino acids. Germline CDR1 reads SGHRS; CDR2 reads YFSETQ. The CDR3 reads CASSLRDSNTGELFF. DNA of the CDR3: TGCGCCAGCAGCCTACGGGACAGTAACACCGGGGAGCTGTTTTTT.

This chain links TRBV5-1 with TRBJ1-2; D remains unclear. Trimming took 1 base from V and 4 from J, leaving 5 bases between them. In germline, CDR1 is SGHRS, CDR2 YFSETQ. This CDR3 region has 12 residues. DNA of the CDR3: TGCGCCAGCAGCTTGTCCAGCTATGGCTACACCTTC. Translating gives CASSLSSYGYTF.

V is TRBV5-4 and J is TRBJ2-7, with a possible D match to TRBD1 (6 bases). Per the germline V gene, CDR1 is SGHNT and CDR2 is YYREEE (reference sequence). CDR3 size: 14 residues. V was clipped by 1 base and J by 1 base, with 9 bases between them. CDR3 coding DNA: TGTGCCAGCAGCTTGCAGGACAGATCCTACGAGCAGTACTTC. It translates to CASSLQDRSYEQYF.

J is TRBJ2-7 and V is TRBV5-1, with D perhaps matching TRBD1 or TRBD2 (5 bases each). This CDR3 region has 14 residues. Germline V lookup: CDR1 SGHRS, CDR2 YFSETQ. The V gene lost 3 bases and the J gene lost 3 bases, with 13 bases spanning the gap. The CDR3 nucleotides are TGCGCCAGCAGCTGGGGGTCGGAGGTCTACGAGCAGTACTTC. Translated: CASSWGSEVYEQYF.

This chain connects TRBV5-1 to TRBJ2-7; D possibly corresponds to TRBD1 (6 bases). The CDR3 totals 15 residues. Trimming pared 1 base from V and 1 base from J, leaving 12 bases between. Germline V gene data show CDR1 as SGHRS and CDR2 as YFSETQ. CDR3 nucleotide sequence: TGCGCCAGCAGCTTGCGAGGGGGTCTATCCTACGAGCAGTACTTC. This encodes CASSLRGGLSYEQYF.

The CDR3 DNA is TGCAGCGTTGAAGATCAGACCAGACTCACTGAAGCTTTCTTT. This gives the protein CSVEDQTRLTEAFF. This chain uses TRBV29-1 with TRBJ1-1; D unresolved. This CDR3 contains 14 residues. Germline CDR1 reads SQVTM; CDR2 reads ANQGSEA. The germline V and J ends were trimmed by 0 bases and 4 bases, with 12 bases remaining between them.

This chain connects TRBV9 to TRBJ1-2; D is uncertain. From germline, CDR1 is SGDLS and CDR2 YYNGEE. The CDR3 loop spans 15 amino acids. V was shortened by 0 bases and J by 0 bases, with 9 bases between the two germline ends. The CDR3 spells CASSVDSYTNYGYTF. Here the CDR3 DNA reads TGTGCCAGCAGCGTAGACAGCTACACTAACTATGGCTACACCTTC.

This clone was detected only a few times. The V and J genes are TRBV27 and TRBJ1-6; TRBD1 matches 7 bases. Germline loops: CDR1 MNHEY, CDR2 SMNVEV (reference sequence). The V and J ends lost 0 bases and 8 bases, in that order; junction bases with no gene match: 13. The CDR3 spans 18 residues. The CDR3 DNA is TGTGCCAGCAGTTTATCCCCAGGCCTCGGAGGGGGCGATTCACCCCTCCACTTT. Translation: CASSLSPGLGGGDSPLHF.

The rearrangement links TRBV11-2 to TRBJ2-7; possible D gene TRBD1, 5 bases. V was shortened by 1 base and J by 5 bases, with 6 bases between the two germline ends. The CDR3 has 12 residues. Germline loops: CDR1 SGHAT, CDR2 FQNNGV. The CDR3 sequence is CASSLGGNEQYF. DNA of the CDR3: TGTGCCAGCAGCTTAGGGGGCAACGAGCAGTACTTC.

The chain has TRBV6-1 and TRBJ2-1, with 13 bases matching TRBD2. In germline, CDR1 is MNHNS, CDR2 SASEGT. With 2 bases clipped from V and 8 bases from J, the junction kept 6 bases outside the gene matches. The CDR3 has 16 residues. CDR3 nucleotide sequence: TGTGCCAGCAGTGAACCGGGACTAGCGGGAATATATGAGCAGTTCTTC. The encoded protein is CASSEPGLAGIYEQFF.

The CDR3, as DNA: TGTGCCAGTAGTGACAGGGTGGATAGCAATCAGCCCCAGCATTTT. Its translation is CASSDRVDSNQPQHF. The gene calls are TRBV19 and TRBJ1-5, with 7 bases fitting TRBD1. The CDR3 is made up of 15 amino acids. Trimming removed 5 bases from V and 0 bases from J; junction bases left unmatched: 4. Germline-derived CDR1 and CDR2 are LNHDA and SQIVND (reference sequence).

V and J are TRBV7-2 and TRBJ2-7; possibly TRBD1 for D (6 bases). CDR1 is SGHTA, CDR2 FQGNSA, per germline. The CDR3 length is 13 residues. V lost 5 bases and J lost 1, with 9 bases in between. The CDR3 bases are TGTGCCAGCAGCATGGACAGATCCTACGAGCAGTACTTC. It is translated as CASSMDRSYEQYF.